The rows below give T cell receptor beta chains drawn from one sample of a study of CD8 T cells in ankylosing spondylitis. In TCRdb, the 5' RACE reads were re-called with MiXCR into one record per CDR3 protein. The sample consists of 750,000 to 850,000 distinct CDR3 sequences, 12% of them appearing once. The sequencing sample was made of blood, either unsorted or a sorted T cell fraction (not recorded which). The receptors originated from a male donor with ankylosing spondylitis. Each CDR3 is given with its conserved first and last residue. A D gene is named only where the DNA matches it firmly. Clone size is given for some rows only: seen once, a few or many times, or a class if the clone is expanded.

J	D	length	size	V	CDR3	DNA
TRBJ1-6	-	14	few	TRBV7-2	CASSFPGSNSPLHF	TGTGCCAGCAGCTTTCCAGGGTCTAATTCACCCCTCCACTTT
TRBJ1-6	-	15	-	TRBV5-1	CASSLSSPRNSPLHF	TGCGCCAGCAGCTTATCGTCCCCGAGGAATTCACCCCTCCACTTT
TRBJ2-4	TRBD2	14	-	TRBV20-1	CSARETSAKNIQYF	TGCAGTGCTAGGGAGACTAGCGCCAAAAACATTCAGTACTTC
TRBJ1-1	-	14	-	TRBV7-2	CASSLGWRGTEAFF	TGTGCCAGCAGCTTAGGATGGCGGGGAACTGAAGCTTTCTTT
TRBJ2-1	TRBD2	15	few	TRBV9	CASSVEGLGSDEQFF	TGTGCCAGCAGCGTAGAGGGACTAGGATCCGATGAGCAGTTCTTC
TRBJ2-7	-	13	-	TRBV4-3	CASSQDVGNGQYF	TGCGCCAGCAGCCAAGACGTGGGCAATGGGCAGTACTTC
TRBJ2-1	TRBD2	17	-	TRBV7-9	CASSLYRTSGSSNEQFF	TGTGCCAGCAGCTTATACAGGACTAGCGGGAGTTCCAATGAGCAGTTCTTC
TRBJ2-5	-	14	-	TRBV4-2	CASSQVQSWETQYF	TGTGCCAGCAGCCAAGTCCAGAGTTGGGAGACCCAGTACTTC
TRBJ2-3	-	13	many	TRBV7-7	CASSLTPWDTQYF	TGTGCTAGCAGCTTAACCCCCTGGGATACGCAGTATTTT
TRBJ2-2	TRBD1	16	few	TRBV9	CASSVEGGLDTGELFF	TGTGCCAGCAGCGTAGAAGGGGGCCTAGACACCGGGGAGCTGTTTTTT
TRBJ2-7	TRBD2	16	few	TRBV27	CASSPLAGGISYEQYF	TGTGCCAGCAGTCCTCTAGCGGGAGGCATTTCATACGAGCAGTACTTC
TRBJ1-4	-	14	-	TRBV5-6	CASSGGGFNEKLFF	TGTGCCAGCAGCGGCGGGGGATTTAATGAAAAACTGTTTTTT
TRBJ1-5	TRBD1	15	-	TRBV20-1	CSAVAPGGLGQPQHF	TGCAGTGCCGTCGCGCCAGGGGGTCTAGGTCAGCCCCAGCATTTT
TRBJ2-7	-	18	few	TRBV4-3	CASSQEVYREEPPYEQYF	TGCGCCAGCAGCCAAGAAGTGTATAGGGAGGAGCCACCCTACGAGCAGTACTTC
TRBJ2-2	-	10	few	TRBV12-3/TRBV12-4	CASAGGELFF	TGTGCCAGCGCCGGAGGGGAGCTGTTTTTT
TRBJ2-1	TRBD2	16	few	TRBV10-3	CAIRATSGSLYNEQFF	TGTGCCATCAGAGCCACTAGCGGGAGCCTCTACAATGAGCAGTTCTTC
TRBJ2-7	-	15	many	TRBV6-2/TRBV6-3	CASSYLGPSSYEQYF	TGTGCCAGCAGTTACCTCGGACCCAGCTCCTACGAGCAGTACTTC
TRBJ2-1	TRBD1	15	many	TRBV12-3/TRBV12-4	CASRSGTGDYNEQFF	TGTGCCAGCAGGTCCGGGACAGGTGACTACAATGAGCAGTTCTTC
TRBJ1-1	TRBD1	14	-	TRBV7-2	CASSPRTGHTEAFF	TGTGCCAGCAGCCCCCGGACAGGGCACACTGAAGCTTTCTTT
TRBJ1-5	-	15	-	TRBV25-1	CASSESGARNQPQHF	TGTGCCAGCAGTGAAAGCGGGGCACGCAATCAGCCCCAGCATTTT
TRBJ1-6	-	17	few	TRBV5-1	CASSVNRDASTWSPLHF	TGCGCCAGCAGCGTAAACAGGGACGCCTCTACCTGGTCACCCCTCCACTTT
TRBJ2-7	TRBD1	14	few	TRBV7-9	CASSVGTGIYEQYF	TGTGCCAGCAGCGTCGGGACAGGGATCTACGAGCAGTACTTC
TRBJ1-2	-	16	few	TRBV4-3	CASSQEALAQLAGHTF	TGCGCCAGCAGCCAAGAGGCCTTGGCGCAGTTGGCAGGCCACACCTTC
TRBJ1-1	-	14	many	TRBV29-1	CSSHRDSRPLDAFF	TGCAGCTCCCACCGGGACTCAAGACCCCTTGACGCTTTCTTT
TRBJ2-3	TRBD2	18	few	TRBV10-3	CAIKRTSGRGLGTDTQYF	TGTGCCATCAAAAGGACTAGCGGGAGGGGGCTGGGCACAGATACGCAGTATTTT
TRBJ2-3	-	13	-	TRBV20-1	CSALGGVTDTQYF	TGCAGTGCCCTGGGGGGAGTCACAGATACGCAGTATTTT
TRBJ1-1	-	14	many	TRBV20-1	CSATQGILNTEAFF	TGCAGTGCCACGCAGGGGATCTTGAACACTGAAGCTTTCTTT
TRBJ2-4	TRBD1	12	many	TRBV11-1	CASSQGEDIQYF	TGTGCCAGCAGCCAGGGGGAAGACATTCAGTACTTC
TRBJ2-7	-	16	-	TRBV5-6	CASSLYTQGTRYEQYF	TGTGCCAGCAGCCTCTACACACAGGGAACCCGCTACGAGCAGTACTTC
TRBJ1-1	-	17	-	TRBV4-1	CASSHYSGGAVGTEAFF	TGCGCCAGCAGCCACTACTCGGGGGGGGCGGTGGGCACTGAAGCTTTCTTT
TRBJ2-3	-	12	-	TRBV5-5	CASVLAPDTQYF	TGTGCCAGCGTACTAGCCCCAGATACGCAGTATTTT
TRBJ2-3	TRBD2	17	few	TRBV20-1	CSARGGGSGGSTDTQYF	TGCAGTGCTAGAGGTGGGGGTAGCGGGGGTTCCACAGATACGCAGTATTTT
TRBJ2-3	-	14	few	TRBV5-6	CASSSSRVGDTQYF	TGTGCCAGCAGCTCATCGAGAGTTGGGGATACGCAGTATTTT
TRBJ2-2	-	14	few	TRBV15	CATSRDFNTGELFF	TGTGCCACCAGCAGAGATTTCAACACCGGGGAGCTGTTTTTT
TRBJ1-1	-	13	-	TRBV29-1	CSVRGRAITEAFF	TGCAGCGTGCGGGGTCGTGCGATTACTGAAGCTTTCTTT